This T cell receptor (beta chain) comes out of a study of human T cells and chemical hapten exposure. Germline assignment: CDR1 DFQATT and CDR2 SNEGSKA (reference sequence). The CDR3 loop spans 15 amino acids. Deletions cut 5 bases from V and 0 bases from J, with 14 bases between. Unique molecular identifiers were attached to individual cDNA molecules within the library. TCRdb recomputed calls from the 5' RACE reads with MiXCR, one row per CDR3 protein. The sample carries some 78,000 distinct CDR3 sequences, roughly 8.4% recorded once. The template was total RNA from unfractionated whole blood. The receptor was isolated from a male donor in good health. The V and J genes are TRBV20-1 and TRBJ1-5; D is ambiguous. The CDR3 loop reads CSALRPGNSNQPQHF. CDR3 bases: TGCAGTGCTCTGCGCCCGGGGAATAGCAATCAGCCCCAGCATTTT.